A selection of T cell receptor beta chains follows, all from one sample in a study of regulatory T cells in long-lasting Graves disease. TCRdb recomputed calls from the multiplex PCR reads with MiXCR, one row per CDR3 protein. Of 350,000 to 450,000 distinct CDR3 sequences detected, approximately 15% appear once; the ten largest clones hold 25% to 30%. This same sample was also taken into another study, of T cells in Graves' hyperthyroidism and ophthalmopathy.

This specimen consisted of peripheral blood mononuclear cells (PBMCs), obtained at new diagnosis, from a patient treated with antithyroid drugs. These receptors came from a man between 35 and 55 years old with Graves disease. Each CDR3 is given with its conserved first and last residue. The D gene is left open where the match is weak. Where a row states a size, it is once, few, many or the class of an expanded clone; other rows omit it.

>TRBJ2-2|TRBD2|many|TRBV6-1|15
CASSGTSGDTGELFF
TGTGCCAGCAGTGGGACTAGCGGGGACACCGGGGAGCTGTTTTTT
>TRBJ2-1|TRBD2|many|TRBV5-4|15
CASSLDGASGSEQFF
TGTGCCAGCAGCTTGGACGGCGCTAGCGGTTCAGAGCAGTTCTTC
>TRBJ2-1|.|many|TRBV11-2|14
CASSASSSYNEQFF
TGTGCCAGCAGCGCTAGCAGCTCCTACAATGAGCAGTTCTTC
>TRBJ1-5|.|many|TRBV18|15
CASSPAGGRGQPQHF
TGTGCCAGCTCACCGGCGGGGGGCCGGGGTCAGCCCCAGCATTTT
>TRBJ2-7|.|many|TRBV5-1|13
CASSFGTNYEQYF
TGCGCCAGCAGCTTCGGGACCAACTACGAGCAGTACTTC
>TRBJ2-5|.|many|TRBV11-3|15
CASSAGTVTAETQYF
TGTGCCAGCAGCGCCGGGACGGTCACGGCGGAGACCCAGTACTTC
>TRBJ1-2|TRBD1|many|TRBV2|12
CASSQGAGGYTF
TGTGCCAGCAGTCAGGGGGCAGGAGGCTACACCTTC
>TRBJ2-7|TRBD1|many|TRBV11-1|14
CASSFRDRPYEQYF
TGTGCCAGCAGCTTTAGGGACAGACCCTACGAGCAGTACTTC
>TRBJ2-1|.|.|TRBV20-1|12
CSAFFDGDVQLF
TGCAGTGCTTTCTTTGATGGGGATGTGCAGCTCTTC
>TRBJ1-4|TRBD1|many|TRBV18|17
CASSPGQGVIAAEKLFF
TGTGCCAGCTCGCCAGGACAGGGTGTGATTGCGGCGGAAAAACTGTTTTTT
>TRBJ1-2|.|.|TRBV6-1|17
CASTRQRGTFSNYGYTF
TGTGCCAGCACTCGGCAGAGGGGAACCTTTTCTAACTATGGCTACACCTTC
>TRBJ2-7|.|many|TRBV20-1|15
CSARGPVAPYREQYF
TGCAGTGCTAGAGGCCCAGTGGCCCCTTATAGGGAGCAGTACTTC
>TRBJ1-5|.|many|TRBV6-2/TRBV6-3|14
CASSPQLAGQPQHF
TGTGCCAGCAGTCCACAACTGGCGGGTCAGCCCCAGCATTTT
>TRBJ2-1|.|many|TRBV18|16
CASSPPWSGLGNEQFF
TGTGCCAGCTCACCACCGTGGTCAGGACTTGGCAATGAGCAGTTCTTC
>TRBJ2-7|.|many|TRBV28|15
CASSYPGVGGTLQYF
TGTGCCAGCAGTTACCCGGGGGTGGGCGGCACGTTGCAGTACTTC
>TRBJ2-3|.|many|TRBV11-3|13
CASSVRSGDTQYF
TGTGCCAGCAGCGTACGGTCCGGAGATACGCAGTATTTT
>TRBJ2-7|.|many|TRBV30|12
CAWSPLRYEQYF
TGTGCCTGGTCCCCGTTGCGCTACGAGCAGTACTTC
>TRBJ1-2|.|many|TRBV2|13
CASSAVGASGYTF
TGTGCCAGCAGTGCAGTAGGGGCGAGTGGCTACACCTTC
>TRBJ2-7|.|.|TRBV30|12
CAWNTGSYEQYF
TGTGCCTGGAACACAGGTAGTTACGAGCAGTACTTC
>TRBJ2-7|.|.|TRBV11-1|14
CASSGAGSSREQYF
TGTGCCAGCAGTGGGGCCGGGTCCTCGCGCGAGCAGTACTTC
>TRBJ1-2|.|.|TRBV27|15
CASSPSPRSFSGYTF
TGTGCCAGCAGTCCCAGCCCCAGGTCCTTCTCTGGCTACACCTTC
>TRBJ1-6|.|many|TRBV9|16
CASSARPGRANSPLHF
TGTGCCAGCAGCGCCCGTCCTGGGAGGGCTAATTCACCCCTCCACTTT
>TRBJ2-2|TRBD2|few|TRBV28|17
CASRIGTSGGGAGELFF
TGTGCCAGCAGAATAGGGACTAGCGGGGGTGGCGCCGGGGAGCTGTTTTTT
>TRBJ1-3|.|.|TRBV4-2|17
CASSQDIDRRSGNTIYF
TGTGCCAGCAGCCAAGACATCGACAGACGCTCTGGAAACACCATATATTTT
>TRBJ1-2|.|many|TRBV3-1|12
CASSQGIYGYTF
TGTGCCAGCAGCCAAGGGATCTATGGCTACACCTTC
>TRBJ1-3|TRBD1|many|TRBV20-1|13
CSATGGAGNTIYF
TGCAGTGCTACAGGGGGCGCTGGAAACACCATATATTTT
>TRBJ1-1|TRBD1|many|TRBV5-1|12
CASSQDRGEAFF
TGCGCCAGCAGCCAGGACAGGGGGGAAGCTTTCTTT
>TRBJ1-2|.|many|TRBV5-1|15
CASSYGQKKAYGYTF
TGCGCCAGCAGCTACGGCCAAAAAAAAGCTTATGGCTACACCTTC
>TRBJ2-3|.|many|TRBV4-3|13
CASSQVILDTQYF
TGCGCCAGCAGCCAAGTTATTTTAGATACGCAGTATTTT
>TRBJ1-4|.|.|TRBV5-1|16
CASSLPGEGTNEKLFF
TGCGCCAGCAGCTTGCCAGGCGAGGGAACTAATGAAAAACTGTTTTTT
>TRBJ2-3|.|.|TRBV19|14
CASSIKAALDTQYF
TGTGCCAGTAGTATTAAAGCGGCGTTAGATACGCAGTATTTT
>TRBJ2-3|.|many|TRBV11-3|14
CASSLDLGTDTQYF
TGTGCCAGCAGCTTAGATCTTGGTACAGATACGCAGTATTTT
>TRBJ1-1|.|many|TRBV2|15
CASSRGGRGNTEAFF
TGTGCCAGCAGTCGGGGGGGGCGCGGGAACACTGAAGCTTTCTTT
>TRBJ2-7|TRBD1|few|TRBV4-2|15
CASSQPGQGVYEQYF
TGTGCCAGCAGCCAACCGGGACAGGGGGTGTACGAGCAGTACTTC
>TRBJ1-5|.|.|TRBV19|14
CASSSRGLNQPQHF
TGTGCCAGTAGTTCGAGGGGCCTAAATCAGCCCCAGCATTTT
>TRBJ1-6|TRBD1|.|TRBV20-1|16
CSASLGSTGTYSPLHF
TGCAGTGCTAGCCTGGGTTCGACAGGGACGTATTCACCCCTCCACTTT
>TRBJ2-7|.|many|TRBV28|13
CASRGLVVYEQYF
TGTGCCAGCCGCGGCCTAGTCGTATACGAGCAGTACTTC
>TRBJ1-1|.|many|TRBV25-1|13
CASSDTPRTEAFF
TGTGCCAGCAGTGATACACCTCGCACTGAAGCTTTCTTT
>TRBJ1-6|.|few|TRBV2|15
CASSEGRSYNSPLHF
TGTGCCAGCAGTGAGGGCAGGAGTTATAATTCACCCCTCCACTTT